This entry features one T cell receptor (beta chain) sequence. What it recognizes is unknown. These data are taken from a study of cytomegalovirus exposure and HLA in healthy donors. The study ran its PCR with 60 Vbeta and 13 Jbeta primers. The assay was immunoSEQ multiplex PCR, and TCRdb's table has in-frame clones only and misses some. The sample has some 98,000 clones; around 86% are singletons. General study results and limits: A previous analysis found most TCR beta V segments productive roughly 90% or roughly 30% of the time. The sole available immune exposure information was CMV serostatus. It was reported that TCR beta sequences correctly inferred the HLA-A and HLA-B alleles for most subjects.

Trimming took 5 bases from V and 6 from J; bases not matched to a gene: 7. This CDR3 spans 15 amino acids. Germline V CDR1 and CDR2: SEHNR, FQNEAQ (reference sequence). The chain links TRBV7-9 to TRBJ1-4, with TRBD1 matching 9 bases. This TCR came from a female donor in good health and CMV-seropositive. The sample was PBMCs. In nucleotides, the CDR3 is TGTGCCAGCAGCGTAACAGGGGGCCTTGATGAAAAACTGTTTTTT. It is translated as CASSVTGGLDEKLFF.